The entry below gives a single T cell receptor beta chain sequence along with its context. Its antigen is currently unknown. This specimen belongs to a study of long-term antiretroviral therapy in people with HIV. Study background: In the earliest collections, sampling predates the 2015 immediate-ART recommendation by about a decade.

The germline V gene encodes CDR1 SGHDT and CDR2 YYEEEE. The CDR3 loop spans 12 amino acids. Between the trimmed V and J ends, which lost 4 bases and 3 bases, there was a span of 8 bases. Study conclusions and caveats: Repertoire dominance by clones expanded before ART was seen at all time points. Compared with controls, HIV repertoires showed narrower CDR3 length ranges. Patients on ART gained diversity, which nonetheless stayed below transplant donor controls.

Runs used v3.0 of the immunoSEQ assay and were done at survey level. Produced via immunoSEQ multiplex PCR; TCRdb's table is partial and in-frame only. The sample consists of 20,000 to 25,000 clones, around 76% of them appearing once. This sample comprised unsorted PBMCs, obtained around 21 months before starting antiretroviral therapy. J is TRBJ2-7 and V is TRBV5-6; D remains unclear. The receptor was derived from a woman aged 40 to 50 with HIV. The DNA for the CDR3 is TGTGCCAGCAGCGGTCAGTACTACGAGCAGTACTTC. This sequence encodes CASSGQYYEQYF.